The T cell receptor beta chain described here comes from a study of glioma-infiltrating T cells. V lost 6 bases and J lost 5, with 12 bases in between. The CDR3 contains 12 residues. Germline CDR1 reads DFQATT; CDR2 reads SNEGSKA (reference sequence). Amplification of TCR alpha and beta CDR3 regions from RNA used iRepertoire nested multiplex PCR. One entry per CDR3 protein, called by TCRdb with MiXCR from the multiplex PCR reads. In the table there are about 140,000 distinct CDR3 sequences, 35% to 50% of which are singletons. This clonotype was obtained from a human donor with low-grade glioma or glioblastoma, undergoing nonglioma brain surgery, or in good health (not recorded which). The V gene is TRBV20-1, the J gene TRBJ2-3; D possibly corresponds to TRBD1 (6 bases). Material: glioma tissue, nonneoplastic brain tissue, or PBMCs (not recorded which). CDR3 region: CSASGHRDTQYF. In DNA, the CDR3 is TGCAGTGCATCGGGACATAGAGATACGCAGTATTTT.